Shown below are 22 T cell receptor beta chains from a single sample sequenced in a study of T-cell memory formation after mild COVID-19. TCRdb called the 5' RACE reads again in MiXCR, with one record for every CDR3 protein. Of 250,000 to 350,000 distinct CDR3 sequences in the sample, roughly 21% were seen once. The sample was PBMCs or a T cell subset sorted from them (not recorded which). Receptors originate from a man aged 18 to 29 who had mild COVID-19 (a few samples of this study predate the infection). Cell type and time point are not known.

The gene calls are TRBV27 and TRBJ1-1; 7 bases line up with TRBD1. Germline V CDR1 and CDR2: MNHEY, SMNVEV (reference sequence). The CDR3 totals 11 residues. Trimming at V came to 6 bases and at J to 7 bases, leaving 2 bases not matched to a gene. The CDR3 bases are TGTGCCAGCAGCCAGGGGGTTGAAGCTTTCTTT. The encoded protein is CASSQGVEAFF.

The rearrangement uses TRBV6-2 or TRBV6-3 and TRBJ2-3; perhaps TRBD1 as D (6 bases). Looked up from germline, CDR1 is MNHEY and CDR2 is SVGEGT. Trimming took 8 bases from V and 0 from J, leaving 15 bases between them. The CDR3 spans 15 residues. The CDR3, as DNA: TGTGCCAGCTGCCCACTGGGGGCTAGCACAGATACGCAGTATTTT. Its translation is CASCPLGASTDTQYF.

The table lists this clonotype with a few counts. This chain connects TRBV12-3 or TRBV12-4 to TRBJ2-3; TRBD2 matches 8 bases. The V segment lost 6 bases and the J segment 2 bases; nucleotides outside the gene matches: 10. This CDR3 has 16 amino acids. The CDR3: CASSPRVSGATDTQYF. Written as DNA, the CDR3 is TGTGCCAGCAGCCCCCGTGTTAGCGGGGCCACAGATACGCAGTATTTT.

The rearrangement joins TRBV20-1 to TRBJ1-5; 10 bases are a match to TRBD1. Germline CDR1 DFQATT, CDR2 SNEGSKA (reference sequence). V was clipped by 1 base and J by 7 bases; unmatched bases: 7. CDR3 size: 15 residues. CDR3 in DNA: TGCAGTGCTAGAGCTCCGGGACAGGGGCCCCAGCCCCAGCATTTT. Translating gives CSARAPGQGPQPQHF.

In its sample, this clonotype was seen a few times. The CDR3 DNA is TGTGCCAGTAGTAAACGATCCGGGACAGGGTTCGAGACCCAGTACTTC. Protein: CASSKRSGTGFETQYF. J is TRBJ2-5 and V is TRBV19, with 9 bases that match TRBD1. The germline CDR1 and CDR2 sequences are LNHDA and SQIVND (reference sequence). With 4 bases clipped from V and 5 bases from J, the junction kept 11 bases outside the gene matches. There are 16 residues in the CDR3.

The chain joins TRBV12-3 or TRBV12-4 to TRBJ1-5; 7 bases are shared with TRBD1. With V trimmed by 6 bases and J by 6 bases, 8 bases remained unmatched. CDR3 length: 14 amino acids. The CDR3 protein is CASRTGDSSQPQHF. The DNA for the CDR3 is TGTGCCAGCAGAACAGGGGATAGTAGTCAGCCCCAGCATTTT.

This chain connects TRBV7-9 to TRBJ1-2; 9 nucleotides agree with TRBD1. The CDR3 is 14 amino acids. The V gene end was trimmed by 4 bases and the J gene end by 3 bases; junction bases not matched to a gene: 3. Per germline, CDR1 SEHNR and CDR2 FQNEAQ (reference sequence). The CDR3 coding sequence is TGTGCCAGCAGCTGGACAGGGGTTTACTATGGCTACACCTTC. It translates to CASSWTGVYYGYTF.

The chain recombines TRBV4-2 with TRBJ2-5; perhaps D is TRBD1 or TRBD2 (5 bases each). CDR3 length: 16 residues. Germline V gene sequence: CDR1 LGHNA, CDR2 YNFKEQ. Trimming shortened V by 0 bases and J by 2 bases, and 13 bases separated the two germline ends. CDR3 loop: CASSQDSEGSQETQYF. CDR3 DNA: TGTGCCAGCAGCCAAGACTCCGAGGGGTCTCAAGAGACCCAGTACTTC.

This clonotype was seen only a few times. This chain joins TRBV11-2 and TRBJ2-5; D is perhaps TRBD2 (6 bases). The CDR3 has 13 amino acids. Germline values: CDR1 SGHAT, CDR2 FQNNGV. V lost 7 bases and J 1 base, leaving 10 bases between the germline ends. CDR3 sequence (DNA): TGTGCCAGCACCGGACTAATCCAAGAGACCCAGTACTTC. As protein: CASTGLIQETQYF. Based on the CDR3 plus reference TRBV11-2 and TRBJ2-5, the full variable domain is EAGVAQSPRYKIIEKRQSVAFWCNPISGHATLYWYQQILGQGPKLLIQFQNNGVVDDSQLPKDRFSAERLKGVDSTLKIQPAKLEDSAVYLCASTGLIQETQYFGPGTRLLVL.

The chain links TRBV4-1 to TRBJ2-3; D may be TRBD2 (6 bases). Germline CDR1 reads MGHRA; CDR2 reads YSYEKL. V lost 2 bases and J 1 base, leaving 19 bases between the germline ends. The CDR3 spans 18 residues. The CDR3 region is CASSQYVDRGIGTDTQYF. The CDR3 coding sequence is TGCGCCAGCAGCCAATATGTAGATCGGGGGATTGGCACAGATACGCAGTATTTT.

This clonotype was picked up a small number of times. The chain employs TRBV6-2 or TRBV6-3 and TRBJ1-2; no firm D call. Trimming pared 6 bases from V and 3 bases from J, leaving 8 bases between. The germline CDR1 and CDR2 sequences are MNHEY and SVGEGT. The CDR3 runs to 12 residues. The CDR3 reads CASRPVHYGYTF. The CDR3 DNA reads as TGTGCCAGCAGGCCCGTCCACTATGGCTACACCTTC.

V gene TRBV7-6 combines with J gene TRBJ1-3, with D hard to call. Germline CDR1 SGHVS, CDR2 FNYEAQ. This CDR3 region has 13 residues. The V and J ends lost 2 bases and 7 bases respectively, with 9 bases between them. The CDR3 region has the DNA TGTGCCAGCAGCTTATTTTCCCGGAACACCATATATTTT. Translation: CASSLFSRNTIYF.

The gene calls are TRBV6-5 and TRBJ2-2, with a possible D match to TRBD1 (5 bases). Trimming shortened V by 7 bases and J by 3 bases, and 15 bases separated the two germline ends. This CDR3 has 15 residues. The V gene's germline CDR1 is MNHEY and CDR2 SVGAGI. DNA of the CDR3: TGTGCCAGCATCACCACCTCGACAGACACCGGGGAGCTGTTTTTT. Protein product: CASITTSTDTGELFF.

The sample holds one count of this clonotype. This sequence joins TRBV7-3 and TRBJ1-6, with no clear D. This CDR3 is built from 15 residues. The germline V gene encodes CDR1 SGHTA and CDR2 FQGTGA. V was shortened by 1 base and J by 10 bases, with 14 bases between the two germline ends. DNA of the CDR3: TGTGCCAGCAGCTTAATTCCCTATTCGGGGTCACCCCTCCACTTT. Encoded protein: CASSLIPYSGSPLHF. The full variable domain, rest sourced from reference TRBV7-3 and TRBJ1-6, is GAGVSQTPSNKVTEKGKYVELRCDPISGHTALYWYRQSLGQGPEFLIYFQGTGAADDSGLPNDRFFAVRPEGSVSTLKIQRTERGDSAVYLCASSLIPYSGSPLHFGNGTRLTVT.

This clonotype was observed a few times. The V gene is TRBV4-1, the J gene TRBJ2-3, with D possibly matching TRBD1 (6 bases). This CDR3 region has 17 residues. Trimming took off 0 bases at V and 0 bases at J, with 13 bases between the two ends. Looked up from germline, CDR1 is MGHRA and CDR2 is YSYEKL. The CDR3 loop reads CASSQDWTAASTDTQYF. In nucleotides, the CDR3 is TGCGCCAGCAGCCAAGACTGGACAGCCGCTAGCACAGATACGCAGTATTTT.

The chain couples TRBV7-8 to TRBJ2-3, with 12 bases aligning to TRBD2. V lost 2 bases, J lost 0 bases, and 9 bases stayed unmatched. CDR1 and CDR2 (germline): SGHVS, FQNEAQ. The CDR3 runs 19 residues. In nucleotides, the CDR3 is TGTGCCAGCAGCTTACCTAGGACTAGCGGGGTTCTGAGCACAGATACGCAGTATTTT. Amino acid sequence: CASSLPRTSGVLSTDTQYF.

A few counts support this clonotype. This chain joins TRBV6-2 or TRBV6-3 and TRBJ2-7; tentative D call: TRBD1 (5 bases). V lost 5 bases, J lost 6 bases, and 17 bases lay in between. The germline gives CDR1 MNHEY, CDR2 SVGEGT. The CDR3 has 14 residues. For the CDR3, the DNA is TGTGCCAGCAGTCAAACCCCGGTAAGGGGCGAGCAGTACGTC. Its translation: CASSQTPVRGEQYV.

This clonotype was found many times. The rearrangement links TRBV5-4 to TRBJ2-1, with D hard to call. The CDR3 sequence is 17 residues long. V was cut by 0 bases and J by 7 bases, with 20 bases left in between. Germline V gene data show CDR1 as SGHNT and CDR2 as YYREEE (reference sequence). CDR3 loop: CASSLGKWVRIQNEQFF. Here the CDR3 DNA reads TGTGCCAGCAGCTTGGGAAAATGGGTGCGAATACAGAATGAGCAGTTCTTC.

The gene calls are TRBV6-5 and TRBJ2-2; 16 nucleotides align to TRBD2. Looked up from germline, CDR1 is MNHEY and CDR2 is SVGAGI. With V trimmed by 8 bases and J by 6 bases, 12 bases remained unmatched. The CDR3 is 18 amino acids. CDR3 residues: CASGPGLAGGGLPGELFF. CDR3 DNA: TGTGCCAGCGGACCGGGACTAGCGGGGGGGGGTCTCCCCGGGGAGCTGTTTTTT.

This clonotype was seen only a few times. The V call is TRBV6-2 or TRBV6-3, the J call TRBJ1-5; 8 bases match TRBD1. V dropped 0 bases and J dropped 3; count of bases not matched to a gene: 4. There are 16 residues in the CDR3. Germline V lookup: CDR1 MNHEY, CDR2 SVGEGT. The CDR3 loop reads CASSYSGTGYNQPQHF. The CDR3 nucleotides read TGTGCCAGCAGTTACTCCGGGACAGGCTACAATCAGCCCCAGCATTTT.

This clonotype was seen only a few times. This chain joins TRBV28 and TRBJ2-3; TRBD2 agrees at 8 bases. J was trimmed by 5 bases and V by 6 bases; bases with no gene match: 10. The CDR3 is made up of 15 amino acids. Germline CDR1 is MDHEN and CDR2 is SYDVKM. CDR3 amino acids: CASSPRAGGGDTQYF. As DNA, the CDR3 is TGTGCCAGCAGCCCCAGGGCGGGGGGCGGAGATACGCAGTATTTT.

The table lists this clonotype with a few counts. The V and J genes are TRBV29-1 and TRBJ2-5, with a tentative D call TRBD1 (6 bases). Trimming stripped 3 bases from V and 1 base from J, with 15 bases between. This CDR3 is 15 amino acids long. Germline assignment: CDR1 SQVTM and CDR2 ANQGSEA. CDR3 DNA sequence: TGCAGCGTTGAGGGGTCCGGACAGTCCCAAGAGACCCAGTACTTC. This encodes CSVEGSGQSQETQYF.